This entry lists 32 T cell receptor beta chains sequenced from one sample in a study of blood T cell repertoires in COVID-19. Profiled with immunoSEQ multiplex PCR; TCRdb holds only in-frame clones, not every one. The top ten hold 2.1% of the sample, which has under 200,000 clones, approximately 90% seen once. Material: peripheral blood. These receptors were taken from a man aged 65 to 79 with active or convalescent COVID-19.

V usage is TRBV10-3 and J usage is TRBJ1-2, with TRBD1 as a possible D gene (5 bases). The CDR3 covers 16 residues. Looked up from germline, CDR1 is ENHRY and CDR2 is SYGVKD. V was trimmed by 2 bases and J by 4 bases, leaving 17 bases between them. The CDR3, as DNA: TGTGCCATCAGTGAGCCTGACAGCCTGCGACTCTATGGCTACACCTTC. Translation: CAISEPDSLRLYGYTF.

The rearrangement uses TRBV5-1 and TRBJ2-2, with 7 nucleotides matching TRBD1. V was pared by 4 bases and J by 3 bases, with 6 bases of the junction left unmatched. The CDR3 length is 15 residues. The germline gives CDR1 SGHRS, CDR2 YFSETQ. CDR3 amino acids: CASSLGDRYTGELFF. The CDR3 bases are TGCGCCAGCAGCCTGGGGGACAGATACACCGGGGAGCTGTTTTTT.

The rearrangement joins TRBV3-1 (or the pseudogene TRBV3-2) to TRBJ1-4, with TRBD1 as a possible D gene (5 bases). The germline V and J ends were trimmed by 1 base and 7 bases, with 13 bases remaining between them. The CDR3 is 15 amino acids. In germline, CDR1 is LGHDT, CDR2 YNNKEL (reference sequence). The CDR3 reads CASSQGRGGGEKLFF. The DNA for the CDR3 is TGTGCCAGCAGCCAAGGGCGGGGCGGGGGTGAAAAACTGTTTTTT.

This chain connects TRBV10-3 to TRBJ2-1, with D possibly matching TRBD1 (6 bases). CDR1 is ENHRY and CDR2 is SYGVKD in the germline V gene. V gave up 6 bases and J gave up 5 bases, with 11 bases separating them. CDR3 length: 13 residues. The CDR3 DNA reads TGTGCCATCAGGGGACAAAGAAACAATGAGCAGTTCTTC. It codes for CAIRGQRNNEQFF.

This sequence joins TRBV6-5 and TRBJ2-7, with D perhaps matching TRBD2 (6 bases). The V gene lost 2 bases and the J gene lost 2 bases, with 13 bases spanning the gap. There are 15 residues in the CDR3. CDR1 MNHEY and CDR2 SVGAGI come from the germline V gene. The CDR3 nucleotides are TGTGCCAGCAGTTACGGTCTTGGGGGGACCTACGAGCAGTACTTC. The encoded protein is CASSYGLGGTYEQYF.

This chain joins TRBV18 and TRBJ2-4, with 7 positions matching TRBD2. This CDR3 has 18 residues. Germline V gene lookup returns CDR1 KGHSH and CDR2 LQKENI. The ends lost 3 bases at V and 0 bases at J; junction bases unmatched: 11. CDR3 coding DNA: TGTGCCAGCTCACCTCCTGCTGGCGGACTAGAAGCCAAAAACATTCAGTACTTC. Translated: CASSPPAGGLEAKNIQYF. Full variable domain (remainder filled in from reference TRBV18 and TRBJ2-4): NAGVMQNPRHLVRRRGQEARLRCSPMKGHSHVYWYRQLPEEGLKFMVYLQKENIIDESGMPKERFSAEFPKEGPSILRIQQVVRGDSAAYFCASSPPAGGLEAKNIQYFGAGTRLSVL.

J is TRBJ2-7 and V is TRBV5-6; D possibly corresponds to TRBD2 (5 bases). From germline, CDR1 is SGHDT and CDR2 YYEEEE. Between the trimmed V and J ends, which lost 4 bases and 3 bases, there was a span of 14 bases. There are 14 residues in the CDR3. The CDR3 DNA reads as TGTGCCAGCAGCCAGTACCGAGGACTCTACGAGCAGTACTTC. It is translated as CASSQYRGLYEQYF.

This clone was counted only a few times. The rearrangement joins TRBV11-2 to TRBJ2-7, with 9 bases fitting TRBD1. The germline CDR1 and CDR2 sequences are SGHAT and FQNNGV. Trimming cost V 7 bases and J 4 bases; bases outside gene matches: 11. There are 15 residues in the CDR3. The CDR3 sequence is CASTLDRGKGYEQYF. In DNA form, the CDR3 reads TGTGCCAGCACCCTTGACAGGGGGAAAGGATACGAGCAGTACTTC.

The genes are TRBV4-1 and TRBJ1-1; D uncertain. The V gene lost 2 bases and the J gene lost 0 bases, with 13 bases spanning the gap. The germline CDR1 and CDR2 sequences are MGHRA and YSYEKL. The CDR3 is 16 residues long. CDR3: CASSQSGGRMNTEAFF. The CDR3 DNA follows: TGCGCCAGCAGCCAAAGCGGAGGACGGATGAACACTGAAGCTTTCTTT.

Turning to this clone: Other DNA sequences in this sample translate to the same CDR3. The chain carries TRBV2 and TRBJ2-7; the match to TRBD1 covers 9 bases. The CDR3 extends over 12 amino acids. From germline, CDR1 is SNHLY and CDR2 FYNNEI. The ends lost 6 bases at V and 7 bases at J; junction bases unmatched: 4. The CDR3 DNA is TGTGCCAGCAGACAGGGGGCTGGTGAGCAGTACTTC. This codes for CASRQGAGEQYF.

V and J are TRBV9 and TRBJ1-1; 9 nucleotides match TRBD1. Germline trimming cut 3 bases from V and 5 bases from J; bases unmatched to any gene: 8. Germline V gene data show CDR1 as SGDLS and CDR2 as YYNGEE. The CDR3 has 15 residues. CDR3 residues: CASSELRTGDTEAFF. The CDR3 DNA sequence: TGTGCCAGCAGCGAACTACGGACAGGGGATACTGAAGCTTTCTTT.

In this sample, this clone turned up a few times. The gene calls are TRBV10-1 and TRBJ2-1; 10 bases agree with TRBD2. Germline values: CDR1 WNHNN, CDR2 SYGVQD (reference sequence). With 2 bases clipped from V and 4 bases from J, the junction kept 14 bases outside the gene matches. The CDR3 runs to 19 residues. Here the CDR3 DNA reads TGCGCCAGCAGTGAGAGGGAGAGGGCGACTAGCGGGTGGTACAATGAGCAGTTCTTC. Its translation is CASSERERATSGWYNEQFF.

This chain connects TRBV6-2 or TRBV6-3 to TRBJ1-2; D unresolved. The germline V and J ends were trimmed by 2 bases and 4 bases, with 14 bases remaining between them. The germline CDR1 and CDR2 sequences are MNHEY and SVGEGT. This CDR3 contains 15 residues. The CDR3 coding sequence is TGTGCCAGCAGTTACCGTAACATGTTGATCTATGGCTACACCTTC. Encoded protein: CASSYRNMLIYGYTF.

CDR3 DNA: TGTGCCTGGAGTACGACAGGCGGAGAGACCCAGTACTTC. Amino acids: CAWSTTGGETQYF. The chain links TRBV30 to TRBJ2-5; D is perhaps TRBD1 (6 bases). The CDR3 spans 13 residues. V gave up 2 bases and J gave up 4 bases, with 11 bases separating them. Germline CDR1 and CDR2: GTSNPN and SVGIG (reference sequence).

This chain joins TRBV14 and TRBJ2-1; maybe TRBD1 (5 bases). Looked up from germline, CDR1 is SGHDN and CDR2 is FVKESK. Trimming shortened V by 1 base and J by 7 bases, and 14 bases separated the two germline ends. This CDR3 has 15 residues. The CDR3 sequence is CASSQVGQGINEQFF. CDR3 nucleotides: TGTGCCAGCAGCCAAGTAGGGCAGGGAATAAATGAGCAGTTCTTC.

The rearrangement joins TRBV6-5 to TRBJ2-7, with 10 nucleotides matching TRBD1. Germline V gene lookup returns CDR1 MNHEY and CDR2 SVGAGI. This CDR3 is 13 amino acids long. The junction had 7 bases not matched to a gene; V was cut back by 6 bases and J by 8 bases. The CDR3 nucleotides are TGTGCCAGCAGGGCCCCGGGACAGGGGAAGCAGTACTTC. This gives the protein CASRAPGQGKQYF.

This chain uses TRBV5-4 with TRBJ2-6, with a possible D match to TRBD1 (6 bases). CDR1 SGHNT and CDR2 YYREEE come from the germline V gene (reference sequence). CDR3 length: 16 residues. The germline V and J ends were trimmed by 4 bases and 0 bases, with 11 bases remaining between them. CDR3 sequence: CASSPGHRSGANVLTF. The CDR3 DNA sequence: TGTGCCAGCAGCCCGGGACACCGCTCTGGGGCCAACGTCCTGACTTTC.

The rearrangement uses TRBV3-1 (or the pseudogene TRBV3-2) and TRBJ2-1; 9 nucleotides agree with TRBD2. The CDR3 runs to 17 residues. Germline values: CDR1 LGHDT, CDR2 YNNKEL (reference sequence). Unmatched junction bases numbered 14, after V lost 1 base and J lost 10 bases. As DNA, the CDR3 is TGTGCCAGCAGCCAAGGGAGGATAGCGGGAGCCCGGGGAGAGCAGTTCTTC. This codes for CASSQGRIAGARGEQFF.

V and J are TRBV2 and TRBJ1-3; D gene ambiguous. Germline V CDR1 and CDR2: SNHLY, FYNNEI. The CDR3 length is 13 residues. Trimming took off 7 bases at V and 2 bases at J, with 9 bases between the two ends. In nucleotides, the CDR3 is TGTGCCAGCACGCAACAAACTGGAAACACCATATATTTT. Amino acids: CASTQQTGNTIYF.

The genes are TRBV5-4 and TRBJ1-2; 8 nucleotides line up with TRBD1. The germline CDR1 and CDR2 sequences are SGHNT and YYREEE (reference sequence). The CDR3 is 15 residues long. V shed 4 bases, J shed 5 bases, and the junction held 10 bases outside the gene matches. The CDR3 DNA is TGTGCCAGCAGCAGGCTACAGGGGGAGGTGTATGGCTACACCTTC. Its protein product is CASSRLQGEVYGYTF.

Regarding this clone: Other DNA sequences in this sample translate to the same CDR3. The V and J genes are TRBV28 and TRBJ2-7; D is unclear. CDR1 is MDHEN, CDR2 SYDVKM, per germline. V gave up 6 bases and J gave up 1 base, with 7 bases separating them. The CDR3 is 12 amino acids. The CDR3, as DNA: TGTGCCAGCAGACCAGATTCCTACGAGCAGTACTTC. This codes for CASRPDSYEQYF.

The chain is built from TRBV9 and TRBJ2-7; 8 nucleotides line up with TRBD1. With 0 bases clipped from V and 3 bases from J, the junction kept 8 bases outside the gene matches. The CDR3 length is 16 residues. Germline V gene sequence: CDR1 SGDLS, CDR2 YYNGEE. CDR3 sequence reads: CASSVGPGQGVYEQYF. The CDR3 coding sequence is TGTGCCAGCAGCGTAGGCCCCGGACAGGGCGTCTACGAGCAGTACTTC. The full variable domain, in which reference TRBV9 and TRBJ2-7 provide the parts outside the CDR3, is DSGVTQTPKHLITATGQRVTLRCSPRSGDLSVYWYQQSLDQGLQFLIQYYNGEERAKGNILERFSAQQFPDLHSELNLSSLELGDSALYFCASSVGPGQGVYEQYFGPGTRLTVT.

The genes are TRBV2 and TRBJ2-3; tentatively, D is TRBD1 (7 bases). Trimming left V 5 bases short and J 6 bases short, with 21 bases between. Germline values: CDR1 SNHLY, CDR2 FYNNEI. The CDR3 is 16 amino acids. The CDR3 bases are TGTGCCAGCAGTCCGATGACAGGGAGGCCCGCGGATACGCAGTATTTT. Its translation is CASSPMTGRPADTQYF.

This chain links TRBV6-5 with TRBJ2-3; a weak D match, TRBD1 (6 bases). Germline V lookup: CDR1 MNHEY, CDR2 SVGAGI. Trimming stripped 0 bases from V and 6 bases from J, with 10 bases between. The CDR3 runs 14 residues. In DNA, the CDR3 is TGTGCCAGCAGTTACTCGGGGGCCCGGGATACGCAGTATTTT. The encoded protein is CASSYSGARDTQYF.

V is TRBV28 and J is TRBJ2-2, with 10 bases lining up with TRBD2. CDR3 length: 14 amino acids. The trim removed 7 bases at V and 5 bases at J, leaving 4 bases unmatched. Germline lookup yields CDR1 MDHEN and CDR2 SYDVKM. The CDR3 protein is CASTPGLATGELFF. In DNA, the CDR3 is TGTGCCAGCACCCCGGGACTAGCGACCGGGGAGCTGTTTTTT.

The chain combines TRBV15 with TRBJ2-7, with 8 bases lining up with TRBD1. CDR3 size: 15 residues. Germline trimming cut 0 bases from V and 5 bases from J; bases unmatched to any gene: 6. Germline CDR1 LNHNV, CDR2 YYDKDF (reference sequence). The CDR3 spells CATSREDRDHHEQYF. The CDR3 DNA reads TGTGCCACCAGCAGAGAGGACAGGGACCACCACGAGCAGTACTTC.

This clone was found a few times. This chain links TRBV5-6 with TRBJ2-1; maybe TRBD1 (5 bases). The V and J ends lost 1 base and 8 bases respectively, with 16 bases between them. From germline, CDR1 is SGHDT and CDR2 YYEEEE. The CDR3 loop spans 15 amino acids. This CDR3 is CASSLPSLGLDEQFF. The DNA for the CDR3 is TGTGCCAGCAGCTTGCCCTCTTTGGGGCTGGATGAGCAGTTCTTC.

The chain recombines TRBV3-1 (or the pseudogene TRBV3-2) with TRBJ1-2, with TRBD1 matching over 8 bases. Germline V gene lookup returns CDR1 LGHDT and CDR2 YNNKEL (reference sequence). This CDR3 contains 17 residues. V lost 2 bases, J lost 4 bases, and 12 bases stayed unmatched. The CDR3 nucleotides are TGTGCCAGCAGCCAATACTCGACAGGGGTCGCCCTCTATGGCTACACCTTC. As protein: CASSQYSTGVALYGYTF.

In this sample, this clone turned up a few times. Other DNA variants within this sample encode the same CDR3. The chain employs TRBV18 and TRBJ1-3, with 9 positions matching TRBD1. Germline loops: CDR1 KGHSH, CDR2 LQKENI. Trimming removed 3 bases from V and 7 bases from J; junction bases left unmatched: 1. The CDR3 extends over 13 amino acids. CDR3 nucleotides: TGTGCCAGCTCACCGGGACAGGGTAACACCATATATTTT. It codes for CASSPGQGNTIYF.

V gene TRBV7-2 combines with J gene TRBJ2-3; D is undetermined. Per the germline V gene, CDR1 is SGHTA and CDR2 is FQGNSA. V was shortened by 1 base and J by 2 bases, with 7 bases between the two germline ends. This CDR3 is built from 14 residues. CDR3 protein: CASSLVSSTDTQYF. CDR3 DNA sequence: TGTGCCAGCAGCTTAGTGTCCTCCACAGATACGCAGTATTTT.

This chain joins TRBV6-1 and TRBJ1-2, with 10 positions matching TRBD1. The germline V gene encodes CDR1 MNHNS and CDR2 SASEGT. V lost 6 bases, J lost 10 bases, and 5 bases stayed unmatched. This CDR3 has 12 amino acids. The CDR3 coding sequence is TGTGCCAGCAGACCCGGGACAGGGGACTACACCTTC. Its translation is CASRPGTGDYTF.

The CDR3 DNA sequence: TGTGCCAGCAGCCCACAGGGATCCGGGGAGCTGTTTTTT. Amino acid sequence: CASSPQGSGELFF. The chain carries TRBV27 and TRBJ2-2, with a weak D call TRBD1 (6 bases). The CDR3 totals 13 residues. Germline CDR1 is MNHEY and CDR2 is SMNVEV (reference sequence). Trimming removed 6 bases at V and 6 bases at J, with 11 bases between.